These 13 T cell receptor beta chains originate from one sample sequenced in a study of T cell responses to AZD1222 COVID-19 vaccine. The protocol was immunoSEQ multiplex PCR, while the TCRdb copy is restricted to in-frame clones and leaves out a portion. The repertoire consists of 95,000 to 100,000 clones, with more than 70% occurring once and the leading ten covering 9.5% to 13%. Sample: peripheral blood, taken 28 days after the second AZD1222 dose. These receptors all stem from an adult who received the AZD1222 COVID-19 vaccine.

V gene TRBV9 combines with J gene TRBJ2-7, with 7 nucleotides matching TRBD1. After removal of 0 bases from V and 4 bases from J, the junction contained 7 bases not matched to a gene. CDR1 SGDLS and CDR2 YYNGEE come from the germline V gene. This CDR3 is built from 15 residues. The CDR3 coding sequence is TGTGCCAGCAGCGTAGCGGGACAGAGGAATTACGAGCAGTACTTC. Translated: CASSVAGQRNYEQYF.

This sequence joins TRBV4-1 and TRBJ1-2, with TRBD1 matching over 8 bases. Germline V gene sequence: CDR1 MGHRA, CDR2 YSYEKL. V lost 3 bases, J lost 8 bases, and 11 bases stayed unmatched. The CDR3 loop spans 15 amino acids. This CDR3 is CASSQTRDRSLGYTF. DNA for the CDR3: TGCGCCAGCAGCCAGACCCGGGACAGGTCCCTAGGCTACACCTTC.

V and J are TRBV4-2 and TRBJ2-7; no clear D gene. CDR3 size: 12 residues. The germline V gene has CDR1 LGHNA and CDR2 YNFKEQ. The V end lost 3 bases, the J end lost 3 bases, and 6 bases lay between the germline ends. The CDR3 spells CASSHDHYEQYF. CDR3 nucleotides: TGTGCCAGCAGCCACGACCACTACGAGCAGTACTTC.

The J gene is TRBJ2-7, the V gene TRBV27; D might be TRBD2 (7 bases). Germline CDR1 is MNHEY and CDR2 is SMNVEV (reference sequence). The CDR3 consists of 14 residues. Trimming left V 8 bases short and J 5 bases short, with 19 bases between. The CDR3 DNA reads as TGTGCCAGCGGGGCGAGGGGGGGTGCCGACGAGCAGTACTTC. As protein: CASGARGGADEQYF.

The CDR3 DNA sequence: TGTGCCAGCAGCTTAATGTCTAGCGGGAGCACAGATACGCAGTATTTT. Amino acid sequence: CASSLMSSGSTDTQYF. The gene calls are TRBV11-3 and TRBJ2-3; TRBD2 matches 8 bases. The CDR3 spans 16 residues. In germline, CDR1 is SGHNT, CDR2 YENEEA. Germline trimming cut 2 bases from V and 0 bases from J; bases unmatched to any gene: 4.

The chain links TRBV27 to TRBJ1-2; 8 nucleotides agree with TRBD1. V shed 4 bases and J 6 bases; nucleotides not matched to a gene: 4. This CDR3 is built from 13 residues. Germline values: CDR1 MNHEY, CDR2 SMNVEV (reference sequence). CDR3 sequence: CASSYQGAHGYTF. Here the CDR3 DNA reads TGTGCCAGCAGTTACCAGGGGGCTCATGGCTACACCTTC.

CDR3 in amino acids: CASSPDRTYEQYF. The CDR3 DNA reads TGTGCCAGCTCACCAGACAGGACCTACGAGCAGTACTTC. The J gene is TRBJ2-7, the V gene TRBV18, with D perhaps matching TRBD1 (6 bases). Trimming removed 2 bases from V and 2 bases from J, with 7 bases in between. The CDR3 has 13 amino acids. Germline V gene data show CDR1 as KGHSH and CDR2 as LQKENI.

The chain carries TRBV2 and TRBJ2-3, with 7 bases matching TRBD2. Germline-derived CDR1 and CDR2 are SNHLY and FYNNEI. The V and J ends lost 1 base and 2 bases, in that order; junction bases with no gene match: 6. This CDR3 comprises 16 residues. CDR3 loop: CASSEGQRGLTDTQYF. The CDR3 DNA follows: TGTGCCAGCAGTGAAGGACAGCGGGGACTCACAGATACGCAGTATTTT.

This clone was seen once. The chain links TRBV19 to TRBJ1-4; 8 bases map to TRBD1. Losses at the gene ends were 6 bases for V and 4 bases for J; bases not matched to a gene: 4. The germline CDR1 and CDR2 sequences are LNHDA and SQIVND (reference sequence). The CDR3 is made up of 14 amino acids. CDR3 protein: CASSRDRSNEKLFF. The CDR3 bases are TGTGCCAGTAGCAGGGACAGGAGTAATGAAAAACTGTTTTTT.

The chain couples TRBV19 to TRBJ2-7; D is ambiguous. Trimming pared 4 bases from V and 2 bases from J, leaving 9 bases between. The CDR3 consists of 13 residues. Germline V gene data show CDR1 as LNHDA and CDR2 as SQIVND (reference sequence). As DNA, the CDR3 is TGTGCCAGTAGTACCGAGCCAGCCTACGAGCAGTACTTC. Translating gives CASSTEPAYEQYF. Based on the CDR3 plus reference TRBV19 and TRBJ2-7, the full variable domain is DGGITQSPKYLFRKEGQNVTLSCEQNLNHDAMYWYRQDPGQGLRLIYYSQIVNDFQKGDIAEGYSVSREKKESFPLTVTSAQKNPTAFYLCASSTEPAYEQYFGPGTRLTVT.

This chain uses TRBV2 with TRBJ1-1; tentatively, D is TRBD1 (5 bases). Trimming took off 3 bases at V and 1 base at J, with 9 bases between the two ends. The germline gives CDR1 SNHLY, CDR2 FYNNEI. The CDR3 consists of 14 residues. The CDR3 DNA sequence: TGTGCCAGCAGTGACCGGGGGAGGAACACTGAAGCTTTCTTT. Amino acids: CASSDRGRNTEAFF.

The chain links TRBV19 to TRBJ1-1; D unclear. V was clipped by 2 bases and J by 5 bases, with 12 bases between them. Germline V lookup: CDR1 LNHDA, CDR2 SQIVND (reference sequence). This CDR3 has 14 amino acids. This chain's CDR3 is CASSIRDPGTEAFF. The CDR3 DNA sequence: TGTGCCAGTAGTATAAGAGACCCTGGGACTGAAGCTTTCTTT.

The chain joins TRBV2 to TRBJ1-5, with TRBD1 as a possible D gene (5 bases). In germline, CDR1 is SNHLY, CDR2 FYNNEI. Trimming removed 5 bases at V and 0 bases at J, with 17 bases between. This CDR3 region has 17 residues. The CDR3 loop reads CASSKPSTVNSNQPQHF. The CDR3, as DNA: TGTGCCAGCAGTAAACCCTCGACAGTCAATAGCAATCAGCCCCAGCATTTT.